Each of the 25 T cell receptor beta chains below was sequenced from the same sample in a study of beta chain features in type 1 diabetes. Since all of the isolated RNA was reverse transcribed, expressed TCRB transcripts were what got sequenced. Clones were sequenced by immunoSEQ multiplex PCR, and TCRdb holds only the in-frame ones, with some missing. This sample has about 350,000 clones, with roughly 21% found just once. Sequencing was performed on naive CD4+ T cells from blood. The receptors derive from a woman under 30 in good health.

This sequence joins TRBV7-6 and TRBJ2-3; TRBD1 matches at 7 bases. J gave up 2 bases and V 5 bases, and 10 bases lay outside the gene matches. There are 16 residues in the CDR3. Germline V gene lookup returns CDR1 SGHVS and CDR2 FNYEAQ. The CDR3 spells CASSRRQGINTDTQYF. As DNA, the CDR3 is TGTGCCAGCAGCCGACGACAGGGTATCAACACAGATACGCAGTATTTT.

The rearrangement links TRBV14 to TRBJ1-1, with 7 bases fitting TRBD1. Germline CDR1 is SGHDN and CDR2 is FVKESK. CDR3 length: 15 residues. With 3 bases clipped from V and 1 base from J, the junction kept 5 bases outside the gene matches. CDR3 loop: CASSQFGTENTEAFF. In DNA, the CDR3 is TGTGCCAGCAGCCAGTTCGGGACAGAGAACACTGAAGCTTTCTTT.

A few counts support this clone. This chain joins TRBV7-9 and TRBJ2-3; 10 bases match TRBD2. V gave up 2 bases and J gave up 3 bases; unmatched junction bases: 2. CDR3 length equals 15 residues. From germline, CDR1 is SEHNR and CDR2 FQNEAQ (reference sequence). The CDR3 is CASSLTSGTTDTQYF. DNA for the CDR3: TGTGCCAGCAGCTTAACTAGCGGGACGACAGATACGCAGTATTTT.

This chain links TRBV10-3 with TRBJ2-7; D is ambiguous. V dropped 0 bases and J dropped 4 bases, with 4 bases sitting between them. Germline values: CDR1 ENHRY, CDR2 SYGVKD. The CDR3 is 12 amino acids. In nucleotides, the CDR3 is TGTGCCATCAGTGAGTCTAGATACGAGCAGTACTTC. Translating gives CAISESRYEQYF.

The chain joins TRBV7-9 to TRBJ2-7; TRBD2 is a possible D gene (6 bases). CDR3 length: 12 amino acids. Trimming removed 6 bases at V and 2 bases at J, with 8 bases between. Germline assignment: CDR1 SEHNR and CDR2 FQNEAQ (reference sequence). CDR3 bases: TGTGCCAGCAGTGGAGGGACCTACGAGCAGTACTTC. This codes for CASSGGTYEQYF.

This CDR3 is CASSADRGPSTF. The DNA of the CDR3 is TGTGCCAGCAGCGCGGACAGGGGACCCTCCACCTTC. The rearrangement links TRBV9 to TRBJ1-2; TRBD1 matches at 9 bases. The V gene end was trimmed by 3 bases and the J gene end by 13 bases; junction bases not matched to a gene: 7. The germline CDR1 and CDR2 sequences are SGDLS and YYNGEE. The CDR3 sequence is 12 residues long.

The chain links TRBV7-9 to TRBJ2-5; D is perhaps TRBD1 (5 bases). Germline CDR1 SEHNR, CDR2 FQNEAQ (reference sequence). The CDR3 length is 14 residues. The V and J ends lost 2 bases and 3 bases respectively, with 10 bases between them. The CDR3 spells CASSLRGQEETQYF. The CDR3 nucleotides read TGTGCCAGCAGCTTAAGGGGTCAGGAAGAGACCCAGTACTTC.

J is TRBJ2-5 and V is TRBV5-1; TRBD2 agrees at 10 bases. J gave up 1 base and V 0 bases, and 6 bases lay outside the gene matches. Germline lookup yields CDR1 SGHRS and CDR2 YFSETQ. CDR3 length: 17 residues. In DNA, the CDR3 is TGCGCCAGCAGCTTGGAGCTAGCGGGAGCTCTCCAAGAGACCCAGTACTTC. Translation gives CASSLELAGALQETQYF.

The chain uses TRBV30 and TRBJ1-4, with D unresolved. Germline-derived CDR1 and CDR2 are GTSNPN and SVGIG (reference sequence). There are 16 residues in the CDR3. The V end lost 0 bases, the J end lost 4 bases, and 15 bases lay between the germline ends. In nucleotides, the CDR3 is TGTGCCTGGAGTGTACTTAGTACCGCCGTTAATGAAAAACTGTTTTTT. Translating it yields CAWSVLSTAVNEKLFF. The full variable domain, with the rest looked up from reference TRBV30 and TRBJ1-4, is SQTIHQWPATLVQPVGSPLSLECTVEGTSNPNLYWYRQAAGRGLQLLFYSVGIGQISSEVPQNLSASRPQDRQFILSSKKLLLSDSGFYLCAWSVLSTAVNEKLFFGSGTQLSVL.

The chain couples TRBV9 to TRBJ2-3; 14 bases are a match to TRBD2. The CDR3 has 20 amino acids. The J segment lost 4 bases and the V segment lost 4 bases, leaving 17 bases of the junction unmatched. Per the germline V gene, CDR1 is SGDLS and CDR2 is YYNGEE. The CDR3 is CASSPPGLAGAPRVADTQYF. The CDR3 nucleotides are TGTGCCAGCAGCCCACCGGGACTAGCGGGGGCACCGCGTGTGGCAGATACGCAGTATTTT. Full variable domain (missing parts from reference TRBV9 and TRBJ2-3): DSGVTQTPKHLITATGQRVTLRCSPRSGDLSVYWYQQSLDQGLQFLIQYYNGEERAKGNILERFSAQQFPDLHSELNLSSLELGDSALYFCASSPPGLAGAPRVADTQYFGPGTRLTVL.

The CDR3 DNA reads as TGCAGCGTTGAACGACTAGCGGGAGATGGTACCGGGGAGCTGTTTTTT. It encodes CSVERLAGDGTGELFF. The rearrangement joins TRBV29-1 to TRBJ2-2; 12 bases match TRBD2. The CDR3 runs to 16 residues. J gave up 5 bases and V 2 bases, and 6 bases lay outside the gene matches. Germline V gives CDR1 SQVTM, CDR2 ANQGSEA.

The sample holds a few counts of this clone. The J gene is TRBJ2-7, the V gene TRBV6-9; tentative D call: TRBD1 (6 bases). The CDR3 extends over 15 amino acids. Trimming cost V 9 bases and J 2 bases, with 20 bases left between them. The germline V gene encodes CDR1 MNHGY and CDR2 SVAAGI. Written as DNA, the CDR3 is TGTGCCAGAACAGGGTGGGAGCGGCCGACCTACGAGCAGTACTTC. Translation gives CARTGWERPTYEQYF.

The CDR3 sequence: CASSVLGLNYGYTF. In DNA form, the CDR3 reads TGTGCCAGCAGCGTATTGGGCCTTAACTATGGCTACACCTTC. The chain has TRBV9 and TRBJ1-2; no definite D call. The CDR3 contains 14 residues. V lost 1 base and J lost 1, with 8 bases in between. Germline assignment: CDR1 SGDLS and CDR2 YYNGEE. Together with reference TRBV9 and TRBJ1-2, the CDR3 gives the full variable domain: DSGVTQTPKHLITATGQRVTLRCSPRSGDLSVYWYQQSLDQGLQFLIQYYNGEERAKGNILERFSAQQFPDLHSELNLSSLELGDSALYFCASSVLGLNYGYTFGSGTRLTVV.

The rearrangement joins TRBV9 to TRBJ2-1, with a possible D match to TRBD2 (5 bases). Trimming pared 2 bases from V and 3 bases from J, leaving 21 bases between. The CDR3 has 18 residues. Germline CDR1 and CDR2: SGDLS and YYNGEE. The CDR3, as DNA: TGTGCCAGCAGCGTCGGCCCATCTAGCCTTAGGTTCTACAATGAGCAGTTCTTC. Amino acids: CASSVGPSSLRFYNEQFF.

This clone appeared a few times. The chain has TRBV29-1 and TRBJ2-3, with 9 nucleotides matching TRBD2. The V gene's germline CDR1 is SQVTM and CDR2 ANQGSEA. V shed 4 bases and J 4 bases; nucleotides not matched to a gene: 0. The CDR3 is 12 residues long. CDR3 in DNA: TGCAGCGTTGCTAGCGGGGCAGATACGCAGTATTTT. Protein product: CSVASGADTQYF.

This clone was detected a few times. This chain joins TRBV5-1 and TRBJ2-5, with TRBD2 as a possible D gene (6 bases). V dropped 6 bases and J dropped 8 bases, with 17 bases sitting between them. Germline lookup yields CDR1 SGHRS and CDR2 YFSETQ. This CDR3 is built from 13 residues. The CDR3 loop reads CASTYGGVETQYF. The CDR3, as DNA: TGCGCCAGCACATACGGGGGAGTGGAAACCCAGTACTTC.

This chain joins TRBV28 and TRBJ1-2, with D hard to call. Germline V gives CDR1 MDHEN, CDR2 SYDVKM. This CDR3 contains 13 residues. Trimming pared 5 bases from V and 8 bases from J, leaving 15 bases between. CDR3 sequence reads: CASSHRGGRGYTF. The CDR3 coding sequence is TGTGCCAGCAGTCATCGGGGAGGACGAGGCTACACCTTC.

The chain carries TRBV2 and TRBJ1-2, with D possibly matching TRBD1 (5 bases). The CDR3 length is 13 residues. Trimming left V 6 bases short and J 1 base short, with 9 bases between. Per germline, CDR1 SNHLY and CDR2 FYNNEI. CDR3 sequence reads: CASREQVNYGYTF. The CDR3 bases are TGTGCCAGCAGGGAACAGGTTAACTATGGCTACACCTTC.

V usage is TRBV7-6 and J usage is TRBJ2-7, with TRBD1 identical over 8 bases. Per the germline V gene, CDR1 is SGHVS and CDR2 is FNYEAQ. Unmatched junction bases numbered 14, after V lost 5 bases and J lost 5 bases. The CDR3 sequence is 16 residues long. CDR3 sequence reads: CASSPYLGQASNEQYF. DNA for the CDR3: TGTGCCAGCAGCCCCTACCTGGGACAGGCGTCTAACGAGCAGTACTTC.

Points on this clone: This sample includes further DNA sequences coding for the same CDR3. J is TRBJ2-4 and V is TRBV7-2; no reliable D call. Per the germline V gene, CDR1 is SGHTA and CDR2 is FQGNSA. This CDR3 is 14 amino acids long. V dropped 0 bases and J dropped 0 bases, with 3 bases sitting between them. This CDR3 reads CASSLALAKNIQYF. For the CDR3, the DNA is TGTGCCAGCAGCTTAGCACTAGCCAAAAACATTCAGTACTTC. The full variable domain, its missing parts supplied by reference TRBV7-2 and TRBJ2-4, is GAGVSQSPSNKVTEKGKDVELRCDPISGHTALYWYRQSLGQGLEFLIYFQGNSAPDKSGLPSDRFSAERTGGSVSTLTIQRTQQEDSAVYLCASSLALAKNIQYFGAGTRLSVL.

The rearrangement uses TRBV5-1 and TRBJ2-2; the match to TRBD2 covers 8 bases. The germline gives CDR1 SGHRS, CDR2 YFSETQ. The J segment lost 1 base and the V segment lost 0 bases, leaving 2 bases of the junction unmatched. The CDR3 has 16 amino acids. For the CDR3, the DNA is TGCGCCAGCAGCTTGGACACTAGCGGGAACACCGGGGAGCTGTTTTTT. It translates to CASSLDTSGNTGELFF. Filled out from reference TRBV5-1 and TRBJ2-2, the complete variable domain reads KAGVTQTPRYLIKTRGQQVTLSCSPISGHRSVSWYQQTPGQGLQFLFEYFSETQRNKGNFPGRFSGRQFSNSRSEMNVSTLELGDSALYLCASSLDTSGNTGELFFGEGSRLTVL.

This clone was seen only a few times. This sequence joins TRBV30 and TRBJ1-5; tentative D call: TRBD1 (6 bases). Trimming cost V 3 bases and J 11 bases, with 23 bases left between them. Germline CDR1 and CDR2: GTSNPN and SVGIG (reference sequence). The CDR3 runs to 15 residues. The CDR3, as DNA: TGTGCCTGGAGCCCGACAGGTTCTCTCCTCGGGGCCCAGCATTTT. It yields the protein CAWSPTGSLLGAQHF.

The chain is built from TRBV30 and TRBJ2-2; D may be TRBD2 (5 bases). Germline CDR1 reads GTSNPN; CDR2 reads SVGIG (reference sequence). The length of the CDR3 is 14 residues. V lost 4 bases and J lost 0, with 9 bases in between. The CDR3 nucleotides are TGTGCCTGGAAGGCGGGCCCGAACACCGGGGAGCTGTTTTTT. Translated, it gives CAWKAGPNTGELFF.

The genes are TRBV5-4 and TRBJ2-1, with D unclear. CDR3 length: 16 amino acids. V lost 4 bases to trimming and J lost 4 bases, with 18 bases between them. In germline, CDR1 is SGHNT, CDR2 YYREEE (reference sequence). CDR3 region: CASSPWSASGYNEQFF. The CDR3, as DNA: TGTGCCAGCAGCCCGTGGAGTGCCTCGGGTTACAATGAGCAGTTCTTC.

This clone appeared a few times. The chain has TRBV15 and TRBJ2-6; 11 bases fit TRBD1. With 1 base clipped from V and 0 bases from J, the junction kept 2 bases outside the gene matches. CDR1 and CDR2 (germline): LNHNV, YYDKDF (reference sequence). The CDR3 is 18 amino acids. CDR3 sequence reads: CATSRGGTGGSGANVLTF. CDR3 bases: TGTGCCACCAGCAGAGGGGGGACAGGGGGCTCTGGGGCCAACGTCCTGACTTTC.